This T cell receptor (beta chain) appears in the sequencing data of a study of cytomegalovirus exposure and HLA in healthy donors. Researchers ran the PCR with 60 Vbeta and 13 Jbeta primers. Profiling relied on immunoSEQ multiplex PCR, and the TCRdb table lists in-frame clones only, not all of them. The data contain approximately 180,000 clones, about 12% of them singletons. Germline V gene sequence: CDR1 SGDLS, CDR2 YYNGEE. The V gene end was trimmed by 4 bases and the J gene end by 3 bases; junction bases not matched to a gene: 9. The CDR3 runs to 16 residues. This receptor was taken from a man between 45 and 60 years old in good health and CMV-seropositive. Source material: PBMCs. The chain links TRBV9 to TRBJ2-3; TRBD1 aligns across 9 bases. The chain's CDR3 is CASSLQGARGTDTQYF. CDR3 nucleotides: TGTGCCAGCAGCCTACAGGGGGCGCGTGGAACAGATACGCAGTATTTT.